This T cell receptor (beta chain) was identified during a study of blood T cell repertoires in COVID-19. The overall study: Specimens from acute and convalescent COVID-19 originated in the United States, Italy and Spain.

Germline V gene lookup returns CDR1 ENHRY and CDR2 SYGVKD. With V trimmed by 8 bases and J by 4 bases, 2 bases remained unmatched. This CDR3 has 12 residues. Per the original methods: Using reference gene primer amplification, nucleated cell counts were estimated. Sequencing used immunoSEQ multiplex PCR; TCRdb keeps in-frame clones, though not all of them. V and J calls plus clone size are reproduced from that table; the DNA served to infer D and trimming. Of 98,000 or so clones in the sample, roughly 89% were seen once. The chain is built from TRBV10-3 and TRBJ1-1; 9 positions match TRBD1. The sequencing sample was made of peripheral blood. This clonotype originated in a man in his fifties or sixties with COVID-19, enrolled during active disease. This chain's CDR3 is CAIGTGPTEAFF. The CDR3 nucleotides read TGTGCCATCGGGACAGGGCCCACTGAAGCTTTCTTT.